The 22 T cell receptor beta chains below were found in one sample sequenced in a study of cytomegalovirus exposure and HLA in healthy donors. 13 Jbeta primers and 60 Vbeta primers were used for the PCR. The data were produced by immunoSEQ multiplex PCR, yet TCRdb's version contains in-frame clones alone and is incomplete. The sample has under 150,000 clones, 83% seen once. What was sequenced was PBMCs. These receptors all stem from a man aged 35-49 years in good health and CMV-seronegative.

J is TRBJ2-5 and V is TRBV6-1; 10 nucleotides line up with TRBD2. TRBJ2-7 explains the end of the DNA better; the J call may be wrong. CDR1 is MNHNS and CDR2 is SASEGT in the germline V gene. The CDR3 contains 16 residues. CDR3 amino acids: CASSEGLAGGTYEQYF. In nucleotides, the CDR3 is TGTGCCAGCAGTGAGGGATTAGCGGGAGGAACCTACGAGCAGTACTTC.

With regard to this clone: Distinct nucleotide sequences in the sample also encode this CDR3. Here the CDR3 reads CASSKAGDRVCRPQHF. CDR3 nucleotides: TGTGCCAGCAGCAAAGCAGGGGACAGGGTCTGTCGGCCCCAGCATTTT. The J gene is TRBJ1-5, the V gene TRBV21-1; the table's D call TRBD1 went unverified against the DNA. TRBV21-1 is termed a pseudogene. The length of the CDR3 is 16 residues.

V and J are TRBV4-3 and TRBJ2-1; 8 bases are a match to TRBD2. The CDR3 has 18 residues. Germline V CDR1 and CDR2: LGHNA, YSLEER. Trimming took 1 base from V and 5 from J; bases not matched to a gene: 13. CDR3 nucleotides: TGCGCCAGCAGCCAAGTGGTACAGCGGGAGTATGGGGACAATGAGCAGTTCTTC. Amino acids: CASSQVVQREYGDNEQFF.

V and J are TRBV9 and TRBJ2-2; D gene unclear. The germline V gene has CDR1 SGDLS and CDR2 YYNGEE. Trimming pared 2 bases from V and 1 base from J, leaving 6 bases between. CDR3 size: 14 residues. The CDR3 region is CASSVAGNTGELFF. The CDR3 nucleotides are TGTGCCAGCAGCGTGGCAGGGAACACCGGGGAGCTGTTTTTT.

The chain is built from TRBV28 and TRBJ1-4; TRBD1 might be the D (5 bases). The germline CDR1 and CDR2 sequences are MDHEN and SYDVKM. The germline V and J ends were trimmed by 4 bases and 0 bases, with 15 bases remaining between them. This CDR3 contains 17 residues. This CDR3 reads CASSSPGGVATNEKLFF. In DNA form, the CDR3 reads TGTGCCAGCAGTTCCCCCGGGGGGGTGGCAACTAATGAAAAACTGTTTTTT.

This clone was seen more than once but under ten times. The J gene is TRBJ2-1, the V gene TRBV19, with TRBD2 identical over 11 bases. The CDR3 spans 15 residues. The trim removed 6 bases at V and 8 bases at J, leaving 9 bases unmatched. Germline V gene data show CDR1 as LNHDA and CDR2 as SQIVND (reference sequence). The CDR3 nucleotides read TGTGCCAGTAGACCCCGTCTAGCGGGAGGACATGAGCAGTTCTTC. It yields the protein CASRPRLAGGHEQFF.

The CDR3 sequence is CASSYSDRAPGGEQFF. CDR3 nucleotide sequence: TGTGCCAGCAGTTACTCGGACAGGGCCCCGGGGGGTGAGCAGTTCTTC. This chain uses TRBV6-6 with TRBJ2-1; possible D gene TRBD1, 8 bases. The CDR3 length is 16 residues. The V gene lost 0 bases and the J gene lost 9 bases, with 18 bases spanning the gap. Germline V CDR1 and CDR2: MNHNY, SVGAGI (reference sequence).

The J gene is TRBJ1-5, the V gene TRBV27, with D possibly being TRBD1 (6 bases). The V end lost 9 bases, the J end lost 3 bases, and 15 bases lay between the germline ends. The CDR3 runs to 14 residues. Germline-derived CDR1 and CDR2 are MNHEY and SMNVEV (reference sequence). CDR3 residues: CASSDSGINQPQHF. Written as DNA, the CDR3 is TGTGCCAGTTCGGACAGCGGGATCAATCAGCCCCAGCATTTT.

The chain joins TRBV7-2 to TRBJ1-2, with D unresolved. Germline CDR1 is SGHTA and CDR2 is FQGNSA. Trimming removed 5 bases at V and 8 bases at J, with 21 bases between. CDR3 size: 15 residues. DNA for the CDR3: TGTGCCAGCAGCCCTACCTTGAACCCGGGAGAAGGCTACACCTTC. It specifies CASSPTLNPGEGYTF.

This clone appeared a single time. The chain links TRBV6-6 to TRBJ1-3; maybe TRBD1 (5 bases). Trimming left V 4 bases short and J 0 bases short, with 13 bases between. This CDR3 spans 16 amino acids. The germline CDR1 and CDR2 sequences are MNHNY and SVGAGI (reference sequence). DNA for the CDR3: TGTGCCAGCAGTTGGGGCGGAAGATCCTCTGGAAACACCATATATTTT. Translated: CASSWGGRSSGNTIYF.

V is TRBV5-1 and J is TRBJ2-7, with TRBD2 identical over 7 bases. The CDR3 spans 14 residues. The germline V gene encodes CDR1 SGHRS and CDR2 YFSETQ. Trimming at V came to 5 bases and at J to 5 bases, leaving 10 bases not matched to a gene. CDR3 coding DNA: TGCGCCAGCAGGAGGGCGGGAGTGAGGGACGAGCAGTACTTC. Residues: CASRRAGVRDEQYF.

V and J are TRBV7-2 and TRBJ2-4, with D tentatively TRBD2 (6 bases). The CDR3 totals 16 residues. Germline CDR1 is SGHTA and CDR2 is FQGNSA. Trimming shortened V by 4 bases and J by 0 bases, and 13 bases separated the two germline ends. In DNA form, the CDR3 reads TGTGCCAGCAGCTGGGGACTGTGGGAAGCCAAAAACATTCAGTACTTC. Its protein is CASSWGLWEAKNIQYF.

The gene calls are TRBV13 and TRBJ1-1, with D maybe TRBD1 (6 bases). Trimming cost V 5 bases and J 1 base, with 14 bases left between them. Germline V gene data show CDR1 as PRHDT and CDR2 as FYEKMQ (reference sequence). The CDR3 loop spans 15 amino acids. Written as DNA, the CDR3 is TGTGCCAGCAGCCCCACCCAGGGGAGGAACACTGAAGCTTTCTTT. Translation: CASSPTQGRNTEAFF.

This chain connects TRBV11-2 to TRBJ1-1; D gene uncertain. From germline, CDR1 is SGHAT and CDR2 FQNNGV. Trimming removed 5 bases from V and 4 bases from J, with 14 bases in between. This CDR3 comprises 14 residues. Here the CDR3 DNA reads TGTGCCAGCAGCAGGACTTCGGGGAGCACTGAAGCTTTCTTT. It specifies CASSRTSGSTEAFF.

The chain uses TRBV30 and TRBJ2-7; 8 bases line up with TRBD1. The germline gives CDR1 GTSNPN, CDR2 SVGIG (reference sequence). Trimming removed 4 bases from V and 3 bases from J; junction bases left unmatched: 8. The CDR3 length is 14 residues. The CDR3 coding sequence is TGTGCCTGGATGAACAGGGGGTCTCGCTACGAGCAGTACTTC. Residues: CAWMNRGSRYEQYF.

The genes are TRBV19 and TRBJ2-3; D is perhaps TRBD1 (5 bases). Germline CDR1 is LNHDA and CDR2 is SQIVND (reference sequence). There are 16 residues in the CDR3. V shed 4 bases and J shed 2 bases, with 16 bases lying between them. The DNA of the CDR3 is TGTGCCAGTAGTAGTTACAGGAGCCGAAACACAGATACGCAGTATTTT. Its translation is CASSSYRSRNTDTQYF.

The V gene is TRBV4-2, the J gene TRBJ2-1; a possible D gene is TRBD1 (5 bases). Trimming removed 0 bases from V and 4 bases from J, with 13 bases in between. CDR3 size: 16 residues. CDR1 is LGHNA, CDR2 YNFKEQ, per germline. The CDR3 here is CASSQDFDRGYNEQFF. In DNA, the CDR3 is TGTGCCAGCAGCCAAGATTTCGATAGGGGATACAATGAGCAGTTCTTC.

This chain links TRBV27 with TRBJ2-1; a possible D gene is TRBD1 (6 bases). The CDR3 extends over 16 amino acids. CDR1 is MNHEY and CDR2 is SMNVEV in the germline V gene (reference sequence). Trimming left V 6 bases short and J 0 bases short, with 15 bases between. CDR3 sequence reads: CASSTPGHPSYNEQFF. In DNA, the CDR3 is TGTGCCAGCAGCACCCCGGGACACCCCTCCTACAATGAGCAGTTCTTC.

The chain employs TRBV7-8 and TRBJ1-2; D is perhaps TRBD1 (5 bases). The CDR3 consists of 17 residues. Trimming took 1 base from V and 8 from J, leaving 23 bases between them. Germline lookup yields CDR1 SGHVS and CDR2 FQNEAQ. Here the CDR3 DNA reads TGTGCCAGCAGCTTAGTCACTGGTGGCAGGGCGGTGGAGGGCTACACCTTC. Amino acids: CASSLVTGGRAVEGYTF.

The CDR3 protein is CASRSGQGNTDTQYF. CDR3 DNA: TGTGCCAGCAGGTCGGGACAGGGAAACACAGATACGCAGTATTTT. The rearrangement joins TRBV6-1 to TRBJ2-3, with TRBD1 matching 9 bases. The CDR3 runs to 15 residues. V was pared by 6 bases and J by 2 bases, with 6 bases of the junction left unmatched. Germline V lookup: CDR1 MNHNS, CDR2 SASEGT.

This sequence joins TRBV14 and TRBJ2-7, with D unclear. Germline V gives CDR1 SGHDN, CDR2 FVKESK. With 4 bases removed from V and 3 bases from J, the gap between germline ends came to 7 bases. The CDR3 contains 12 residues. The CDR3 sequence: CASSLYGYEQYF. Written as DNA, the CDR3 is TGTGCCAGCAGCCTCTACGGCTACGAGCAGTACTTC.

J is TRBJ2-3 and V is TRBV27, with D maybe TRBD2 (5 bases). CDR3 length equals 12 residues. The ends were cut back, 7 bases at V and 11 bases at J, with 16 bases in the middle. From germline, CDR1 is MNHEY and CDR2 SMNVEV (reference sequence). CDR3 DNA: TGTGCCAGCATCTACGGACTGTTCGAGCAGTATTTT. Translation: CASIYGLFEQYF.